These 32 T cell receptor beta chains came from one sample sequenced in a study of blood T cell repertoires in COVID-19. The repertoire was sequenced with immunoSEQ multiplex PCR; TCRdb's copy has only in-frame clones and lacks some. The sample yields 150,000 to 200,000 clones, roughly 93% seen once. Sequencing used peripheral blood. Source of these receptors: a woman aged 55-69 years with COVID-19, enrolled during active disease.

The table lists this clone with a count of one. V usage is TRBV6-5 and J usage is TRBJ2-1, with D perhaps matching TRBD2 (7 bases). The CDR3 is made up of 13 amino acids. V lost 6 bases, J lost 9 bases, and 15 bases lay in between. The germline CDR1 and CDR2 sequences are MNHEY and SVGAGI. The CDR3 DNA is TGTGCCAGCAGCCCCAGGGGCGGGAGTGAGCAGTTCTTC. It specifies CASSPRGGSEQFF.

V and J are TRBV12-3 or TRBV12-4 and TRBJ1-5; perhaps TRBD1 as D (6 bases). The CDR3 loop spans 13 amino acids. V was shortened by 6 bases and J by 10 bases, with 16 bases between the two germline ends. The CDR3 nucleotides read TGTGCCAGCAGCACCAATAACAGGGATCCCCAGCATTTT. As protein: CASSTNNRDPQHF.

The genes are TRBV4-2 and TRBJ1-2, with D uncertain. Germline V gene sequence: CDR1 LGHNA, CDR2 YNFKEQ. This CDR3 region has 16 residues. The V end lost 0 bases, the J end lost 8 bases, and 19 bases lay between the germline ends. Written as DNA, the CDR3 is TGTGCCAGCAGCCAAGAGGAGAGCCTCGCCCTGAGCGGCTACACCTTC. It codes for CASSQEESLALSGYTF.

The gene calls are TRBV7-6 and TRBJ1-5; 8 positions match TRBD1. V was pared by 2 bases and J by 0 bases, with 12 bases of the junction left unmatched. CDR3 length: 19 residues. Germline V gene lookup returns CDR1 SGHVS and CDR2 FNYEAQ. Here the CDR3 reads CASSLHPATGANSNQPQHF. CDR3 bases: TGTGCCAGCAGCTTACATCCAGCGACAGGGGCCAATAGCAATCAGCCCCAGCATTTT.

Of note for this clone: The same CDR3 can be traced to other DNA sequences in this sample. The CDR3: CASRGTGYSNQPQHF. In DNA form, the CDR3 reads TGTGCCAGCAGGGGAACAGGATATAGCAATCAGCCCCAGCATTTT. The rearrangement uses TRBV6-5 and TRBJ1-5, with TRBD1 as a possible D gene (5 bases). Trimming removed 6 bases at V and 0 bases at J, with 12 bases between. Germline V gene sequence: CDR1 MNHEY, CDR2 SVGAGI. CDR3 size: 15 residues.

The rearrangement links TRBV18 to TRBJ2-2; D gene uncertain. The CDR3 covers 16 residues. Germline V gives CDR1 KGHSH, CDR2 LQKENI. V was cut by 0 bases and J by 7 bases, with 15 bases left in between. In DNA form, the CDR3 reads TGTGCCAGCTCACCACCAGTAGGAGTAGTAGGCGGGGAGCTGTTTTTT. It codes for CASSPPVGVVGGELFF.

CDR3 DNA sequence: TGTGCCAGTGGAGCTGCAGGCATGAGCGGGATGAACACCGGGGAGCTGTTTTTT. Protein sequence: CASGAAGMSGMNTGELFF. V gene TRBV19 combines with J gene TRBJ2-2; 7 bases match TRBD2. This CDR3 region has 18 residues. J was trimmed by 1 base and V by 8 bases; bases with no gene match: 16. The germline gives CDR1 LNHDA, CDR2 SQIVND (reference sequence). The entire variable domain, with the rest obtained from reference TRBV19 and TRBJ2-2, is as follows: DGGITQSPKYLFRKEGQNVTLSCEQNLNHDAMYWYRQDPGQGLRLIYYSQIVNDFQKGDIAEGYSVSREKKESFPLTVTSAQKNPTAFYLCASGAAGMSGMNTGELFFGEGSRLTVL.

In DNA, the CDR3 is TGCGCCAGCAGCCAATTGACAGGGGTTAACTATGGCTACACCTTC. Translating gives CASSQLTGVNYGYTF. The J gene is TRBJ1-2, the V gene TRBV4-3, with 8 nucleotides matching TRBD1. The J segment lost 1 base and the V segment lost 2 bases, leaving 3 bases of the junction unmatched. This CDR3 has 15 amino acids. Germline loops: CDR1 LGHNA, CDR2 YSLEER.

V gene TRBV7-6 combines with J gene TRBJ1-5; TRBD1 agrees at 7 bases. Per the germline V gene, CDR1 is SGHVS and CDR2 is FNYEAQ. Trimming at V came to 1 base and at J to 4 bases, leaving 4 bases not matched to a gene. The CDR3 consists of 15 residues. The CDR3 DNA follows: TGTGCCAGCAGCTTAGGGACAGGAGGGAATCAGCCCCAGCATTTT. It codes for CASSLGTGGNQPQHF.

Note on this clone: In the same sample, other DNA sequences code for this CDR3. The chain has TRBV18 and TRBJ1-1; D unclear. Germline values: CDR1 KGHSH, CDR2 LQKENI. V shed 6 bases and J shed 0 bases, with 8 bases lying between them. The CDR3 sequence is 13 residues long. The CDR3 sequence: CASSLAMNTEAFF. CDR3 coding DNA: TGTGCCAGCTCGCTAGCTATGAACACTGAAGCTTTCTTT.

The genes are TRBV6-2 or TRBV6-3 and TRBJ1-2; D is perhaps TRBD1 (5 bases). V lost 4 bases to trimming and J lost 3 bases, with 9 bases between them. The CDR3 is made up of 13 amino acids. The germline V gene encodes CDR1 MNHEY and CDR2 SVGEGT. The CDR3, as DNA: TGTGCCAGCAGTTTCACAGGTTACTATGGCTACACCTTC. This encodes CASSFTGYYGYTF.

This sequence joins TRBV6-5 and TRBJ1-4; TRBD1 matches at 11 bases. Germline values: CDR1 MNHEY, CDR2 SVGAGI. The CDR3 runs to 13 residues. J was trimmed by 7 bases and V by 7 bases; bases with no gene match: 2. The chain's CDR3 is CASIGTGGEKLFF. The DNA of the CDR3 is TGTGCCAGCATCGGGACAGGGGGTGAAAAACTGTTTTTT.

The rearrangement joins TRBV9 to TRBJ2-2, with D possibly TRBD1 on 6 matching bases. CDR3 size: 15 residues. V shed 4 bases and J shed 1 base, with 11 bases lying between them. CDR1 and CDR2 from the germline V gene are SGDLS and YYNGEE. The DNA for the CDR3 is TGTGCCAGCAGCACACGGACAGTGAACACCGGGGAGCTGTTTTTT. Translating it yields CASSTRTVNTGELFF.

The CDR3 DNA reads TGCAGTGCTAGTGGGGGTCGGGGAGACACTGAAGCTTTCTTT. It yields the protein CSASGGRGDTEAFF. The chain uses TRBV20-1 and TRBJ1-1; tentatively, D is TRBD1 (5 bases). From germline, CDR1 is DFQATT and CDR2 SNEGSKA (reference sequence). This CDR3 has 14 residues. Trimming stripped 3 bases from V and 3 bases from J, with 14 bases between.

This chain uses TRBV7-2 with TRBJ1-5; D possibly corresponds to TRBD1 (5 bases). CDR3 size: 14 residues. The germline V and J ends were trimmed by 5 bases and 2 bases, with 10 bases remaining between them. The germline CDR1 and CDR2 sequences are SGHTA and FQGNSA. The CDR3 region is CASSLLGGNQPQHF. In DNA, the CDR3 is TGTGCCAGCAGCCTTTTAGGGGGCAATCAGCCCCAGCATTTT.

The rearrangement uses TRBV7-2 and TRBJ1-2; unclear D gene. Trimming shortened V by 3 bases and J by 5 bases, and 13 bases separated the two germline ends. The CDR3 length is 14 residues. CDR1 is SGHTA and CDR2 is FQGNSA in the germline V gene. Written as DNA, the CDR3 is TGTGCCAGCAGCTTGTCTGGGTCGGGGTATGGCTACACCTTC. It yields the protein CASSLSGSGYGYTF. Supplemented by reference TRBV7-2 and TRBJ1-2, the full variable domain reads GAGVSQSPSNKVTEKGKDVELRCDPISGHTALYWYRQSLGQGLEFLIYFQGNSAPDKSGLPSDRFSAERTGGSVSTLTIQRTQQEDSAVYLCASSLSGSGYGYTFGSGTRLTVV.

Written as DNA, the CDR3 is TGCAGCGTCTCCGGACAGGGGTCCAATGAGCAGTTCTTC. It encodes CSVSGQGSNEQFF. The genes are TRBV29-1 and TRBJ2-1, with 9 bases fitting TRBD1. J was trimmed by 6 bases and V by 6 bases; bases with no gene match: 6. CDR1 and CDR2 (germline): SQVTM, ANQGSEA. This CDR3 has 13 amino acids.

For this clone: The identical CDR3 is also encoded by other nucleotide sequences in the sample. The CDR3 region is CASSPGGDYGYTF. CDR3 DNA: TGTGCCAGCTCACCAGGAGGGGACTATGGCTACACCTTC. V and J are TRBV18 and TRBJ1-2; possibly TRBD1 for D (5 bases). The CDR3 extends over 13 amino acids. Germline V gene lookup returns CDR1 KGHSH and CDR2 LQKENI. V lost 2 bases and J 3 bases, leaving 7 bases between the germline ends. The full variable domain, completed using reference TRBV18 and TRBJ1-2, is NAGVMQNPRHLVRRRGQEARLRCSPMKGHSHVYWYRQLPEEGLKFMVYLQKENIIDESGMPKERFSAEFPKEGPSILRIQQVVRGDSAAYFCASSPGGDYGYTFGSGTRLTVV.

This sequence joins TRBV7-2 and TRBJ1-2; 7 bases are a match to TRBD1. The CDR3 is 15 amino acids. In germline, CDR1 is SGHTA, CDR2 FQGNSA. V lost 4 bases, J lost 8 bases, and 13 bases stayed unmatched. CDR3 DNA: TGTGCCAGCAGCTGGACGCGGACAGGCGCCCGGGGCTACACCTTC. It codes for CASSWTRTGARGYTF.

This CDR3 is CATRRGNIQYF. In DNA, the CDR3 is TGTGCCACTCGCCGGGGGAACATTCAGTACTTC. The chain links TRBV19 to TRBJ2-4; D is perhaps TRBD2 (6 bases). Trimming took off 10 bases at V and 7 bases at J, with 11 bases between the two ends. The CDR3 runs to 11 residues. Germline CDR1 LNHDA, CDR2 SQIVND (reference sequence).

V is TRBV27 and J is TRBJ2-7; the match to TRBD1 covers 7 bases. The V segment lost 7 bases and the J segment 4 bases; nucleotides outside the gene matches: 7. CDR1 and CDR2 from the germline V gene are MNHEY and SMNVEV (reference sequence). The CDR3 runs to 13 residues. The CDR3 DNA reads TGTGCCAGCATAGGGGACAGCGATTACGAGCAGTACTTC. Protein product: CASIGDSDYEQYF.

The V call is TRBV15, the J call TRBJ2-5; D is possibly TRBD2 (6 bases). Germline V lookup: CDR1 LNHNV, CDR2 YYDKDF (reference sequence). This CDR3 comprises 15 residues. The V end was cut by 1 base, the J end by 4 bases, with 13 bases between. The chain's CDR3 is CATSRGRGSRETQYF. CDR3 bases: TGTGCCACCAGCAGAGGGAGGGGCTCACGAGAGACCCAGTACTTC.

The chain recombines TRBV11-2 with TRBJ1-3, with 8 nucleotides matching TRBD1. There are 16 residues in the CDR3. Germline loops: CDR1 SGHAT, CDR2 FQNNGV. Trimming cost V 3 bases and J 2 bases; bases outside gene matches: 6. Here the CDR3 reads CASSFIPGGTGNTIYF. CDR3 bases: TGTGCCAGCAGCTTTATTCCAGGGGGCACTGGAAACACCATATATTTT.

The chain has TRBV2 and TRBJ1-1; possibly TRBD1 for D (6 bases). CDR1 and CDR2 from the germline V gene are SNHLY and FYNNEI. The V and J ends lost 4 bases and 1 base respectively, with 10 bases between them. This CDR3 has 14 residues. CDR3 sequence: CASSVQGQNTEAFF. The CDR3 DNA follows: TGTGCCAGCAGTGTTCAGGGGCAGAACACTGAAGCTTTCTTT. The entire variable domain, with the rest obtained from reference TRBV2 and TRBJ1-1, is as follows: EPEVTQTPSHQVTQMGQEVILRCVPISNHLYFYWYRQILGQKVEFLVSFYNNEISEKSEIFDDQFSVERPDGSNFTLKIRSTKLEDSAMYFCASSVQGQNTEAFFGQGTRLTVV.

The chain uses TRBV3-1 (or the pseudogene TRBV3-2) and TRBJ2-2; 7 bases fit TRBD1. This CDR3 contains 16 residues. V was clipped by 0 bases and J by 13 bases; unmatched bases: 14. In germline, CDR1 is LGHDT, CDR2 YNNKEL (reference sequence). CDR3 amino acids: CASSQDLGTVPRVLFF. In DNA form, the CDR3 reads TGTGCCAGCAGCCAAGATTTGGGGACAGTCCCGAGGGTGCTGTTTTTT.

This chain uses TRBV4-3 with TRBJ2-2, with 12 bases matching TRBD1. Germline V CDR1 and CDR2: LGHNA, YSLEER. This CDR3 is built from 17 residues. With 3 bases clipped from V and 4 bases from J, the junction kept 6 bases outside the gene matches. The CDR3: CASSQAGTGGFTGELFF. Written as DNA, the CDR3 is TGCGCCAGCAGCCAGGCCGGGACAGGGGGCTTCACCGGGGAGCTGTTTTTT.

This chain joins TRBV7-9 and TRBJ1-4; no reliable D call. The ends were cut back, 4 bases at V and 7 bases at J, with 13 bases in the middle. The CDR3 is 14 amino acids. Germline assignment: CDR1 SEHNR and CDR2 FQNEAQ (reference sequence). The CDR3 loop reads CASSWALEGEKLFF. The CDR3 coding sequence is TGTGCCAGCAGCTGGGCTCTGGAAGGTGAAAAACTGTTTTTT.

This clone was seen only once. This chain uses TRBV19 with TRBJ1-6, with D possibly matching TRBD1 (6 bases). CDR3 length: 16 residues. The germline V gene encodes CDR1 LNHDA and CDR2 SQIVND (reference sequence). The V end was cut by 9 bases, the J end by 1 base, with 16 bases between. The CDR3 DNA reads TGTGCCAGCAGAGGACAGCGAGGATCCTATAATTCACCCCTCCACTTT. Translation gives CASRGQRGSYNSPLHF.

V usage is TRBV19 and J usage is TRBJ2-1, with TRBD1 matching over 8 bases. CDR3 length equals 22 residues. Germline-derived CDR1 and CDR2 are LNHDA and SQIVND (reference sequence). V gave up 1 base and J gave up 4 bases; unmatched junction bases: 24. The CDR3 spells CASSIVLEPGQVPRALYNEQFF. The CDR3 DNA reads TGTGCCAGTAGTATAGTGTTGGAACCGGGACAGGTCCCGAGGGCCCTATACAATGAGCAGTTCTTC.

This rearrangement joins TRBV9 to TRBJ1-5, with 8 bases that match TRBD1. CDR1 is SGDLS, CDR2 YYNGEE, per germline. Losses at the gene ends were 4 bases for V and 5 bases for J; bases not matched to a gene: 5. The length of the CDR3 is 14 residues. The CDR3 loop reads CASSSGGVDQPQHF. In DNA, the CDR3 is TGTGCCAGCAGCTCAGGGGGCGTGGATCAGCCCCAGCATTTT.

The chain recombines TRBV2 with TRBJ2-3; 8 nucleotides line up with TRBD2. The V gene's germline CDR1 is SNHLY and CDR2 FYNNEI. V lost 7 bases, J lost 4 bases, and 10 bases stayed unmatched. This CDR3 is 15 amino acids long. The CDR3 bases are TGTGCCAGCATAAGGAGAGGGCGGGGGGCAGATACGCAGTATTTT. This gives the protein CASIRRGRGADTQYF.

The CDR3 DNA reads as TGTGCCAGCAGCAAACGAGAAGAGACCCAGTACTTC. Protein sequence: CASSKREETQYF. This chain links TRBV11-3 with TRBJ2-5; unclear D gene. The CDR3 contains 12 residues. Germline CDR1 SGHNT, CDR2 YENEEA. Between the trimmed V and J ends, which lost 5 bases and 3 bases, there was a span of 7 bases.